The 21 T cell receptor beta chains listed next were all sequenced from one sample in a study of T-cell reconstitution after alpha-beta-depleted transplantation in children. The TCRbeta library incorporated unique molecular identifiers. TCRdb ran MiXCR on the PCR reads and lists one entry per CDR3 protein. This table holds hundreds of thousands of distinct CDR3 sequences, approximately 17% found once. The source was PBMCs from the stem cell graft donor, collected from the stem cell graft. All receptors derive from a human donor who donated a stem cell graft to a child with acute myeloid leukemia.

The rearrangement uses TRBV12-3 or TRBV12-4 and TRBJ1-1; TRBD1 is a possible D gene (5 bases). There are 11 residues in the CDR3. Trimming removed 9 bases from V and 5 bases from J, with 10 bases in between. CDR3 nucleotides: TGTGCCAGTGGGGGGGGAACTGAAGCTTTCTTT. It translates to CASGGGTEAFF.

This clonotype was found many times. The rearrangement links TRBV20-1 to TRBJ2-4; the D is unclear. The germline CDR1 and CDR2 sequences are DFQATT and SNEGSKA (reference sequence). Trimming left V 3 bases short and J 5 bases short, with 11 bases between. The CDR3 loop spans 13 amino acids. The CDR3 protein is CSARFSGENIQYF. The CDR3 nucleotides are TGCAGTGCTAGGTTCTCCGGTGAAAACATTCAGTACTTC.

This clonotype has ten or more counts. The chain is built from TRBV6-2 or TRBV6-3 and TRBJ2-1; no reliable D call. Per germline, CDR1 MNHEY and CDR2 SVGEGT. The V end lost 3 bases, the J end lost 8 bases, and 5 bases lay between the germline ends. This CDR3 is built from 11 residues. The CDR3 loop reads CASSYVHEQFF. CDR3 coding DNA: TGTGCCAGCAGTTATGTGCATGAGCAGTTCTTC.

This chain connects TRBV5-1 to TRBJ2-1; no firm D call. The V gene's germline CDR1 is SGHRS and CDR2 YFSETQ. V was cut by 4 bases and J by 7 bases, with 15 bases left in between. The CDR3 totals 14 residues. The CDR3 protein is CASSRFPGLNEQFF. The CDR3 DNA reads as TGCGCCAGCAGCCGCTTCCCCGGGTTGAATGAGCAGTTCTTC.

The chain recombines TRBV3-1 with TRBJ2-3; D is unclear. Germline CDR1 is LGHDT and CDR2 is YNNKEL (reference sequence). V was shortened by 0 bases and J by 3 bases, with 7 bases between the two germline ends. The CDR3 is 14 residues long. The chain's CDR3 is CASSQDRPTDTQYF. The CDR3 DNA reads TGTGCCAGCAGCCAAGATAGACCGACAGATACGCAGTATTTT.

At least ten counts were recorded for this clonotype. The CDR3: CSARGDVRGALQETQYF. The CDR3 coding sequence is TGCAGTGCTAGAGGAGACGTGCGGGGGGCCCTCCAAGAGACCCAGTACTTC. V usage is TRBV20-1 and J usage is TRBJ2-5; TRBD2 matches at 8 bases. Germline V CDR1 and CDR2: DFQATT, SNEGSKA (reference sequence). The trim removed 1 base at V and 1 base at J, leaving 11 bases unmatched. There are 17 residues in the CDR3.

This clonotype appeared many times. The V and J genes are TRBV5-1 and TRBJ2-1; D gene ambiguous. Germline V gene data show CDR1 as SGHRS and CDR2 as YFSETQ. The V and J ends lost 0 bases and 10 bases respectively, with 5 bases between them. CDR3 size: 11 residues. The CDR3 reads CASSLAREQFF. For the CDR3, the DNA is TGCGCCAGCAGCTTGGCTAGGGAGCAGTTCTTC. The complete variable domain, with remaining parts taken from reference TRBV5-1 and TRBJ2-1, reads KAGVTQTPRYLIKTRGQQVTLSCSPISGHRSVSWYQQTPGQGLQFLFEYFSETQRNKGNFPGRFSGRQFSNSRSEMNVSTLELGDSALYLCASSLAREQFFGPGTRLTVL.

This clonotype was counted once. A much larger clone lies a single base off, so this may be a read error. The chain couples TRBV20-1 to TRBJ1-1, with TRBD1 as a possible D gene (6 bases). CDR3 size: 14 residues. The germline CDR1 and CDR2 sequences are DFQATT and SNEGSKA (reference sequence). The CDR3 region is CSARVQGKNTDAFF. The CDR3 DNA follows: TGCAGTGCTAGAGTCCAGGGGAAGAACACTGACGCTTTCTTT.

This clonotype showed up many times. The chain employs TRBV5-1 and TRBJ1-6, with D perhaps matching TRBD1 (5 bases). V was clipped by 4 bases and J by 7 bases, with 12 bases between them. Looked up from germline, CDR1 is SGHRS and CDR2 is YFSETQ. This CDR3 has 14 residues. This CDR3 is CASSGDQPNSPLHF. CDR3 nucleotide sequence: TGCGCCAGCAGCGGGGACCAACCCAATTCACCCCTCCACTTT.

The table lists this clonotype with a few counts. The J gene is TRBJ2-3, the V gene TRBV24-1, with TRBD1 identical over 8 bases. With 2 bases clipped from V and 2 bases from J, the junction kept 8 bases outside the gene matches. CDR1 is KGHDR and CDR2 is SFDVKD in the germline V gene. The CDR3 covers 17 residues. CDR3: CATSDSPGQGNTDTQYF. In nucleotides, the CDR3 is TGTGCCACCAGTGATTCACCCGGACAGGGAAACACAGATACGCAGTATTTT.

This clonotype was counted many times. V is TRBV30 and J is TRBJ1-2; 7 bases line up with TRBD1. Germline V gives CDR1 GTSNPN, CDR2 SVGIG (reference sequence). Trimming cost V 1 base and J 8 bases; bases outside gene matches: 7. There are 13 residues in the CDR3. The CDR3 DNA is TGTGCCTGGAGTGGACAGGGTTTACGGGGCTACACCTTC. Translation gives CAWSGQGLRGYTF.

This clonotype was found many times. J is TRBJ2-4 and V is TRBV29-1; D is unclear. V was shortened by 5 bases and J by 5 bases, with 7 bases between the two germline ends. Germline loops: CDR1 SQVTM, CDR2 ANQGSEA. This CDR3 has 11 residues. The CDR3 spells CSVKRENIQYF. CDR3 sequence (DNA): TGCAGCGTTAAAAGGGAAAACATTCAGTACTTC.

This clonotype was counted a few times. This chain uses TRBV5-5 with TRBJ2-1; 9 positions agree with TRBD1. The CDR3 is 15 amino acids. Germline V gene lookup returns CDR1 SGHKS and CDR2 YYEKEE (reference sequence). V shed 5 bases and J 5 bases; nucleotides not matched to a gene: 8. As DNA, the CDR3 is TGTGCCAGCAGTGGGACAGGGAAGACGGACAATGAGCAGTTCTTC. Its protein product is CASSGTGKTDNEQFF.

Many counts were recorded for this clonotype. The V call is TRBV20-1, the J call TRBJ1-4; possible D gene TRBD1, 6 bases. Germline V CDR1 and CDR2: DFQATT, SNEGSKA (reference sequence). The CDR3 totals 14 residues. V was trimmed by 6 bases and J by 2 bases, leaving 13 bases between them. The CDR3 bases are TGCAGTGCCCTCCCAACAGGGACTAATGAAAAACTGTTTTTT. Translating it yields CSALPTGTNEKLFF.

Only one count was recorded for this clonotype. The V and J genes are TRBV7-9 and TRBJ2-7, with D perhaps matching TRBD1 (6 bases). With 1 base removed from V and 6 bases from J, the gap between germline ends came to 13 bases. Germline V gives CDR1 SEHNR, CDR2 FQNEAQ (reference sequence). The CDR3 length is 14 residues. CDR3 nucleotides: TGTGCCAGCAGCTTAGGGGCCGCAGGGGTCGAGCAGTACGTC. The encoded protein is CASSLGAAGVEQYV.

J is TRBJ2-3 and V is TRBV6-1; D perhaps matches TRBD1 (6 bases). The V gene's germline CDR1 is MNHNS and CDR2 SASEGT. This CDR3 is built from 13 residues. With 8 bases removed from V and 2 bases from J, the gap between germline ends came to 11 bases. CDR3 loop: CASQDSFTDTQYF. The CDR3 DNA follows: TGTGCCAGCCAGGACAGCTTCACAGATACGCAGTATTTT.

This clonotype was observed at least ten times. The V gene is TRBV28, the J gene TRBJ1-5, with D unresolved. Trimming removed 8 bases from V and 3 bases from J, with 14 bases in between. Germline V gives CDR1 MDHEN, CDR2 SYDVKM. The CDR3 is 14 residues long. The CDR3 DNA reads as TGTGCCAGCCGACCTGCCGGGATCAATCAGCCCCAGCATTTT. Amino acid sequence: CASRPAGINQPQHF.

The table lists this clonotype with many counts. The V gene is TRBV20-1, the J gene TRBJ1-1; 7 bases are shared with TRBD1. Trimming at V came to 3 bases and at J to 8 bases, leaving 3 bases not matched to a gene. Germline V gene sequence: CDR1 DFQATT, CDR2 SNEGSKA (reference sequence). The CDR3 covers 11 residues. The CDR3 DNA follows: TGCAGTGCTAGCAGGGGGGCAGAAGCTTTCTTT. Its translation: CSASRGAEAFF.

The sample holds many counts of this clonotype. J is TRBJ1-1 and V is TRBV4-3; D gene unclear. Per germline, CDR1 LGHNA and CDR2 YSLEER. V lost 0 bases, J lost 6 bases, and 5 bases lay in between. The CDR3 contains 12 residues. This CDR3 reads CASSQEGAEAFF. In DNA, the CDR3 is TGCGCCAGCAGCCAAGAAGGCGCTGAAGCTTTCTTT.

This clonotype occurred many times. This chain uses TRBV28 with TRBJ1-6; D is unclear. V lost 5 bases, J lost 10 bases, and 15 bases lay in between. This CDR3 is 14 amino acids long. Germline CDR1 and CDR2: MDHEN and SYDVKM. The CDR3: CASSRFSVGSPLHF. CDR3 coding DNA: TGTGCCAGCAGTAGGTTCTCGGTGGGGTCACCCCTCCACTTT.

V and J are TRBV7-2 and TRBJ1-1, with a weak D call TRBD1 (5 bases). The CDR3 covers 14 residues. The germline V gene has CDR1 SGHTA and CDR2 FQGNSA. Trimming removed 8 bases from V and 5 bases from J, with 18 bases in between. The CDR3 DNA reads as TGTGCCAGCGCAAGGAGGGGCCAGGGAACTGAAGCTTTCTTT. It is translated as CASARRGQGTEAFF.